In its sample, the clone carrying this T cell receptor beta chain was seen once. The entry originates in a study of blood T cell repertoires in COVID-19. CDR3 size: 15 residues. Trimming took 3 bases from V and 3 from J, leaving 15 bases between them. Germline V gene data show CDR1 as SGHAT and CDR2 as FQNNGV. As handled by the study authors: Estimation of nucleated cell counts was performed using reference gene primer amplification. Data came from immunoSEQ multiplex PCR; TCRdb stores just in-frame clones and leaves some out. For V, J and clone size, that table is used; D and trimming come from the DNA. The repertoire has fewer than 300,000 clones, more than 70% of them found once; the top ten carry 2.5% to 3.5%.

This TCR was sampled from a woman aged 18-35 years with acute or convalescent COVID-19. Material: peripheral blood. This chain links TRBV11-2 with TRBJ2-7, with TRBD1 as a possible D gene (7 bases). The CDR3 coding sequence is TGTGCCAGCAGCTTGGAGGGGGGACAGTACTACGAGCAGTACTTC. Translating it yields CASSLEGGQYYEQYF.